The rows below give T cell receptor beta chains drawn from one sample of a study of shared clonotypes between healthy human individuals. TCRdb keeps only in-frame clones here, not all; method: immunoSEQ multiplex PCR. This table has about 490,000 clones, 76% appearing once. Sequencing input: PBMCs. Every receptor here comes from a woman aged 40 to 50 in good health. Some clones in this sample may be carry-over from other donors' samples. The CDR3 runs from the conserved cysteine through the conserved F or W. A D gene is named only where the DNA matches it firmly. A clone size is listed for some rows: how often the clone was seen (once, few, many), or a class if it is expanded.

TRBJ2-1,TRBV28,NA,few,TGTGCCAGCAGACCCGGCTCCAACAATGAGCAGTTCTTC,CASRPGSNNEQFF
TRBJ2-1,TRBV18,NA,many,TGTGCCAGCTCACAAGGGACTGGGGATCTCAATGAGCAGTTCTTC,CASSQGTGDLNEQFF
TRBJ2-7,TRBV7-2,NA,few,TGTGCCAGCAGCCCCGCCGCGGGGCGTCCCTCCTACGAGCAGTACTTC,CASSPAAGRPSYEQYF
TRBJ2-7,TRBV28,TRBD2,NA,TGTGCCAGCAGCCCTAGCGGGCCTTCCCCATACGAGCAGTACTTC,CASSPSGPSPYEQYF
TRBJ2-1,TRBV19,TRBD2,once,TGTGCCAGTAACCCCCTGGGTAGCGGGAGACGAAATGAGCAGTTCTTC,CASNPLGSGRRNEQFF
TRBJ2-7,TRBV29-1,NA,NA,TGCAGCGTTGGAGCCTTAGACAGGCACCCCTACGAGCAGTACTTC,CSVGALDRHPYEQYF
TRBJ2-7,TRBV6-1,NA,NA,TGTGCCAGCAGTGAAAGTGGGCTAGCTGCTTACGTGGAGCAGTACTTC,CASSESGLAAYVEQYF
TRBJ2-7,TRBV6-1,NA,NA,TGTGCCAGCAGAGAGGGTTTCGGCTACGAGCAGTACTTC,CASREGFGYEQYF
TRBJ1-5,TRBV19,NA,NA,TGTGCCAGTAACCCGGGATATAGCAATCAGCCCCAGCATTTT,CASNPGYSNQPQHF
TRBJ2-7,TRBV18,NA,once,TGTGCCAGCTCAGTGACACGGAGCTCCTACGAGCAGTACTTC,CASSVTRSSYEQYF
TRBJ1-1,TRBV29-1,NA,NA,TGCAGCGTTGAAGAGTCTGGGGGGGCCACTGAAGCTTTCTTT,CSVEESGGATEAFF
TRBJ2-3,TRBV2,NA,NA,TGTGCCAGCACCGGGGCCTCAGATACGCAGTATTTT,CASTGASDTQYF
TRBJ2-7,TRBV5-1,TRBD2,NA,TGCGCCAGCAGACCACCGGGACTAGCGGGAGGTGAGCAGTACTTC,CASRPPGLAGGEQYF
TRBJ1-1,TRBV10-3,TRBD1,NA,TGTGCCATCACCACAGGGGGCCTGAACACTGAAGCTTTCTTT,CAITTGGLNTEAFF
TRBJ1-2,TRBV18,NA,NA,TGTGCCAGCTCACCACCCGGCGGAAAGGGCTATGGCTACACCTTC,CASSPPGGKGYGYTF
TRBJ1-2,TRBV7-2,NA,NA,TGTGCCAGCAGCCGCAGGTTAGGGAGGACAGATGGCTACACCTTC,CASSRRLGRTDGYTF
TRBJ2-7,TRBV2,NA,NA,TGTGCCAGCAAAACTCGACAAGAGAGCTACGAGCAGTACTTC,CASKTRQESYEQYF
TRBJ2-5,TRBV10-1,TRBD2,NA,TGCGCCAGCCAGGCATCGGGAGGGGGGACCCAGCACTTC,CASQASGGGTQHF
TRBJ1-5,TRBV6-6,NA,NA,TGTGCCAGCAGTTACGGACGCCGGGAGCGAAATCAGCCCCAGCATTTT,CASSYGRRERNQPQHF
TRBJ1-1,TRBV7-3,NA,NA,TGTGCCAGCAGCTTAAGCGGGAACACTGAAGCTTTCTTT,CASSLSGNTEAFF
TRBJ2-5,TRBV6-5,TRBD2,NA,TGTGCCAGCAGTTCTACTAGCGGGAGGGCCAGTGAGACCCGGTACTTC,CASSSTSGRASETRYF
TRBJ1-2,TRBV11-1,NA,NA,TGTGCCAGCAGCTTGCGGGCGAACTATGGCTACACCTTC,CASSLRANYGYTF
TRBJ2-7,TRBV5-4,NA,NA,TGTGCCAGCAGCTTCGGCGCTACCTACGAGCAGTACTTC,CASSFGATYEQYF
TRBJ2-6,TRBV25-1,NA,few,TGTGCCAGCAGTCAACCACTCGGCGAGGGGCAAGGGGCCAACGTCCTGACTTTC,CASSQPLGEGQGANVLTF
TRBJ2-1,TRBV5-1,NA,NA,TGCGCCAGCAGCTTGGCCGAACAGGGAAATGAGCAGTTCTTC,CASSLAEQGNEQFF
TRBJ2-1,TRBV14,NA,NA,TGTGCCAGCAGCCACGCGGGATCGGGGGGCTTCGAGCAGTTCTTC,CASSHAGSGGFEQFF
TRBJ1-3,TRBV9,NA,NA,TGTGCCAGCAGCGAGCTCGGATCTGGAAACACCATATATTTT,CASSELGSGNTIYF
TRBJ2-7,TRBV21-1,NA,NA,TGTGCCAGCAGCAAAGCCCAGGGGGGGACAGCCTCCTACGAGCAGTACTTC,CASSKAQGGTASYEQYF
TRBJ2-7,TRBV6-1,TRBD1,NA,TGTGCCAGCCGAGGGGGCAGCAATGTCTACGAGCAGTACTTC,CASRGGSNVYEQYF
TRBJ2-1,TRBV11-2,NA,NA,TGTGCCAGCAGCCAACCGTACTTACCCGTCAATGAGCAGTTCTTC,CASSQPYLPVNEQFF